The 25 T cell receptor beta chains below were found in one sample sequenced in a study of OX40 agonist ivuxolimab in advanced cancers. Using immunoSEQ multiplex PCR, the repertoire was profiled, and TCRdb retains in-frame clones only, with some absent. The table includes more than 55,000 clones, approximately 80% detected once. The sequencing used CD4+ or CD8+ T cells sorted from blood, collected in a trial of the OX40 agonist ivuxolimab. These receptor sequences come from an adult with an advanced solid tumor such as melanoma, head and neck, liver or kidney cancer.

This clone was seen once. This CDR3 reads CASSTGHSYYGYTF. CDR3 coding DNA: TGTGCCAGTAGTACGGGACATTCCTACTATGGCTACACCTTC. The rearrangement uses TRBV19 and TRBJ1-2, with D possibly being TRBD1 (6 bases). The CDR3 covers 14 residues. CDR1 is LNHDA and CDR2 is SQIVND in the germline V gene (reference sequence). Between the trimmed V and J ends, which lost 4 bases and 3 bases, there was a span of 12 bases. Drawing the rest from reference TRBV19 and TRBJ1-2, the complete variable domain is DGGITQSPKYLFRKEGQNVTLSCEQNLNHDAMYWYRQDPGQGLRLIYYSQIVNDFQKGDIAEGYSVSREKKESFPLTVTSAQKNPTAFYLCASSTGHSYYGYTFGSGTRLTVV.

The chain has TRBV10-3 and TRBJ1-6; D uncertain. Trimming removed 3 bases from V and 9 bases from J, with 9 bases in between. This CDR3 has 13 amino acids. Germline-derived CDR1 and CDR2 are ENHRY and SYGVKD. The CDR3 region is CAISEVWGSPLHF. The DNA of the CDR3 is TGTGCCATCAGTGAAGTATGGGGTTCACCCCTCCACTTT.

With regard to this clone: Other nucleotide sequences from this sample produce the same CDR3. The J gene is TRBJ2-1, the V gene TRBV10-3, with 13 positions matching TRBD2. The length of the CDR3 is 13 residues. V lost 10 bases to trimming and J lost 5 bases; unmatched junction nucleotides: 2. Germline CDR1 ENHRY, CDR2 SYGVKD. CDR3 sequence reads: CATGTSGNNEQFF. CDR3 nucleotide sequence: TGTGCCACCGGGACTAGCGGGAACAATGAGCAGTTCTTC.

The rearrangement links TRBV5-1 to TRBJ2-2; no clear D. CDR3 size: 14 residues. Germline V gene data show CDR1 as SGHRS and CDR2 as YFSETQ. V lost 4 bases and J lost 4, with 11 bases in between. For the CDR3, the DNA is TGCGCCAGCAGCGTAACAGCGATCACCGGGGAGCTGTTTTTT. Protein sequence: CASSVTAITGELFF.

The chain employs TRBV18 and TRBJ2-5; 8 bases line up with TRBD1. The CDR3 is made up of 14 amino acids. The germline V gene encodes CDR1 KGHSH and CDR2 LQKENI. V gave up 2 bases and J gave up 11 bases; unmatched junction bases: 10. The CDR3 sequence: CASSPGTGALEQYF. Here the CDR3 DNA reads TGTGCCAGCTCACCAGGGACAGGAGCCTTGGAGCAGTACTTC.

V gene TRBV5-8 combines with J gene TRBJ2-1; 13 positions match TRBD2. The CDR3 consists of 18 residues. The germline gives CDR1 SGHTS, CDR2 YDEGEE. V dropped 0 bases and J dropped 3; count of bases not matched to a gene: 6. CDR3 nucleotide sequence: TGTGCCAGCAGCTTGGGGATGGGGACTAGCGGGATCTACAATGAGCAGTTCTTC. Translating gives CASSLGMGTSGIYNEQFF. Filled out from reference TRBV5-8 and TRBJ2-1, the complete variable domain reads EAGVTQSPTHLIKTRGQQATLRCSPISGHTSVYWYQQALGLGLQFLLWYDEGEERNRGNFPPRFSGRQFPNYSSELNVNALELEDSALYLCASSLGMGTSGIYNEQFFGPGTRLTVL.

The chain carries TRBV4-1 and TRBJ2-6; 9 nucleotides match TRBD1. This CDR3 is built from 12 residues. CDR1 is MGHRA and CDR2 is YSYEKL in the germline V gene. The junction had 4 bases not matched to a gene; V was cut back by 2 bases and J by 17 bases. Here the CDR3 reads CASSQPGQGMTF. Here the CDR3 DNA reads TGCGCCAGCAGCCAACCTGGACAGGGGATGACTTTC.

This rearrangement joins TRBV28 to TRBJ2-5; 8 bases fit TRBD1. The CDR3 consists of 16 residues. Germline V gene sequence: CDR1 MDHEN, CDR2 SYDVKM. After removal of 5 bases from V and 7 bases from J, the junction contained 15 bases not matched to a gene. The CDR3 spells CASSPFFGQGGVTQYF. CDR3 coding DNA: TGTGCCAGCAGTCCTTTTTTCGGACAGGGTGGGGTGACCCAGTACTTC.

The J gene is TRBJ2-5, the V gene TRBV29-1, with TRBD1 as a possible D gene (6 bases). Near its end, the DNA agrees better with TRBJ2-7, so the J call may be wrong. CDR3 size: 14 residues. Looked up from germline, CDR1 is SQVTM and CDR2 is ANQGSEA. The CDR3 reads CSVDTGRSSYEQYF. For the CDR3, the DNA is TGCAGCGTTGATACAGGGCGAAGCTCCTACGAGCAGTACTTC.

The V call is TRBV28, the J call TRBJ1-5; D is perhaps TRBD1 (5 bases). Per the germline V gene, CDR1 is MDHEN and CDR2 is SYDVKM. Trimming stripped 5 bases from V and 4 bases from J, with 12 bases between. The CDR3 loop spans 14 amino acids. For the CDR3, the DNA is TGTGCCAGCAGTCAGGGACGCGGAAATCAGCCCCAGCATTTT. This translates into CASSQGRGNQPQHF.

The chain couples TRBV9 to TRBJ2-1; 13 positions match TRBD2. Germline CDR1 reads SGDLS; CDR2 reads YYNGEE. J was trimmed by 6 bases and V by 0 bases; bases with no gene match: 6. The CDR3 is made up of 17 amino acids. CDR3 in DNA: TGTGCCAGCAGCGTAGGAGCGGGACTAGCGGGGAGCAATGAGCAGTTCTTC. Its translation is CASSVGAGLAGSNEQFF.

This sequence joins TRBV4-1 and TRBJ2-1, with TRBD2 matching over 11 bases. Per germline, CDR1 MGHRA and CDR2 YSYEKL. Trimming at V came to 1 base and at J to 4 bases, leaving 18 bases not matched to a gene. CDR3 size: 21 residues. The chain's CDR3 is CASSQVILTGTSGEGYNEQFF. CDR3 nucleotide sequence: TGCGCCAGCAGCCAAGTGATCCTTACCGGGACTAGCGGCGAAGGATACAATGAGCAGTTCTTC.

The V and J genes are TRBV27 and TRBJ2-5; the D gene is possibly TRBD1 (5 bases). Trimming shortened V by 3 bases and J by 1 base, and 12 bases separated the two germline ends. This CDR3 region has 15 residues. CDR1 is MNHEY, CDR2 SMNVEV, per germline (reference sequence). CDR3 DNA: TGTGCCAGCAGTTTGGGGTTGCAGGGCCAAGAGACCCAGTACTTC. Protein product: CASSLGLQGQETQYF.

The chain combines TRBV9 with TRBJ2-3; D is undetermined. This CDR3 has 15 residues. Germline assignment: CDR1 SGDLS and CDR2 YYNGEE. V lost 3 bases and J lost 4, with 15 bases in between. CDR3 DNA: TGTGCCAGCAGCGGCGACATAACGACCCCAGATACGCAGTATTTT. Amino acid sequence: CASSGDITTPDTQYF.

In nucleotides, the CDR3 is TGTGCCAGCTCACACGACGGGGGCGGGTATAGAACTGAAGCTTTCTTT. This encodes CASSHDGGGYRTEAFF. The chain has TRBV18 and TRBJ1-1; D may be TRBD1 (6 bases). CDR3 length: 16 amino acids. Looked up from germline, CDR1 is KGHSH and CDR2 is LQKENI. V shed 4 bases and J shed 5 bases, with 20 bases lying between them.

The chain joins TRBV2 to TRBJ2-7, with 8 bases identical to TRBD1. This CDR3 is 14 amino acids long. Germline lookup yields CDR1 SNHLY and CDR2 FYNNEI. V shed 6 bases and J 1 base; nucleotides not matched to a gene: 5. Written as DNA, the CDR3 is TGTGCCAGCAGAGTGGGACAGGTTTCCTACGAGCAGTACTTC. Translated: CASRVGQVSYEQYF. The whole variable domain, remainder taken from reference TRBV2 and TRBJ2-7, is EPEVTQTPSHQVTQMGQEVILRCVPISNHLYFYWYRQILGQKVEFLVSFYNNEISEKSEIFDDQFSVERPDGSNFTLKIRSTKLEDSAMYFCASRVGQVSYEQYFGPGTRLTVT.

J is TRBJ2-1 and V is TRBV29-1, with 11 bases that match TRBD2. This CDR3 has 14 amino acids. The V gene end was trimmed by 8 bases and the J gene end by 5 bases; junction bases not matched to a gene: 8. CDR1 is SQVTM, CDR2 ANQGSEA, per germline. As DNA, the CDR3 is TGCAGCATTACCGCTAGCGGGGGGCACAATGAGCAGTTCTTC. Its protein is CSITASGGHNEQFF.

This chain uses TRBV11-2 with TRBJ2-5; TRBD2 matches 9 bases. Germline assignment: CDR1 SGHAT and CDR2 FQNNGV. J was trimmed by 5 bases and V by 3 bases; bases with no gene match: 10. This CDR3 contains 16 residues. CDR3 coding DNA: TGTGCCAGCAGCTTGTGGGCTAGCGGGGAAGGGGAGACCCAGTACTTC. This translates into CASSLWASGEGETQYF.

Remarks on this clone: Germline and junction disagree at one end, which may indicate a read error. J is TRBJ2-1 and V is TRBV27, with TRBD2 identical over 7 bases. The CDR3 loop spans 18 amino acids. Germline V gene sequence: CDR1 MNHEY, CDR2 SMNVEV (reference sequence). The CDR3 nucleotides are TGTGCCAGCAGCTTATCCGGGAGGCGGGAAATCTCCTACAATGAGCAGTTCTTC. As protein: CASSLSGRREISYNEQFF.

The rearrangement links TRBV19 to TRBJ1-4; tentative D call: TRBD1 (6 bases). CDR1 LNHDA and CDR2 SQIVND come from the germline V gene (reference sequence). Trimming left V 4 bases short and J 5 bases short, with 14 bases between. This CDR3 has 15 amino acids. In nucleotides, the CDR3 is TGTGCCAGTAGTAGAGACCATCAGGGGAATGAAAAACTGTTTTTT. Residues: CASSRDHQGNEKLFF.

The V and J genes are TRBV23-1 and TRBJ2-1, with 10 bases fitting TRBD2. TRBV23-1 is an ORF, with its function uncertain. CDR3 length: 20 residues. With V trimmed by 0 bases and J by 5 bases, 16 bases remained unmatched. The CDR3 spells CASSQSRTSGGALEHNEQFF. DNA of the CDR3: TGCGCCAGCAGTCAATCTAGGACCAGCGGGGGGGCCTTGGAGCACAATGAGCAGTTCTTC.

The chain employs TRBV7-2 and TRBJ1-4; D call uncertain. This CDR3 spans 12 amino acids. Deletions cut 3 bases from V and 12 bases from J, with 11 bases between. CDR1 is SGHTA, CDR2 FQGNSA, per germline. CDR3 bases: TGTGCCAGCAGCTTTCCGGACGTGGAACTGTTTTTT. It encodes CASSFPDVELFF.

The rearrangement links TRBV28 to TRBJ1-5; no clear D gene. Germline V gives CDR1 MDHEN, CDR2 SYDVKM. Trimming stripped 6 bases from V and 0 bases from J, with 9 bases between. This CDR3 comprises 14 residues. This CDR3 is CASRGSLSNQPQHF. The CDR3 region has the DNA TGTGCCAGCAGGGGATCCCTTAGCAATCAGCCCCAGCATTTT.

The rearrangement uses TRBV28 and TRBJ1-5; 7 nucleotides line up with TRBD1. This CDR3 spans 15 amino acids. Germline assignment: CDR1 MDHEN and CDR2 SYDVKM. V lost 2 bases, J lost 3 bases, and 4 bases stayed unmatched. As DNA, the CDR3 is TGTGCCAGCAGTTTAGGGGACAGAAACAATCAGCCCCAGCATTTT. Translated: CASSLGDRNNQPQHF.

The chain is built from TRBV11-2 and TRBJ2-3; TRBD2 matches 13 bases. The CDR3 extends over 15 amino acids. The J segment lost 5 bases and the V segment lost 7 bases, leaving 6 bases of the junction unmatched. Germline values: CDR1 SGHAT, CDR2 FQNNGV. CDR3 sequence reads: CASNRRTSGRDTQYF. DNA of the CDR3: TGTGCCAGCAACCGCCGGACTAGCGGGAGAGATACGCAGTATTTT.